This T cell receptor beta chain was sequenced in a study of T cell repertoires in cytomegalovirus infection. Study-level findings and limits: Pooled public TCR beta family frequency picked out CMV carriers with the relevant HLA.

As for this clonotype: Antigen specificity is unknown.

TCRdb reanalysed the reads using MiXCR and keeps one entry per CDR3 protein. The data contain around 900,000 distinct CDR3 sequences, about a third of them singletons. This CDR3 has 17 residues. V dropped 6 bases and J dropped 4 bases, with 22 bases sitting between them. CDR1 is SGHVS and CDR2 is FNYEAQ in the germline V gene. V is TRBV7-6 and J is TRBJ1-3; D possibly corresponds to TRBD1 (5 bases). This receptor was obtained from a human donor in good health (CMV status not recorded). Some clones in this sample may be carry-over from other donors' samples. Sequenced material: cultured CD8+ T cells from PBMCs, taken from culture after CMV antigen stimulation. In nucleotides, the CDR3 is TGTGCCAGCAGTTTCAGGGTCCCAGAACTCTCCGGAAACACCATATATTTT. As protein: CASSFRVPELSGNTIYF.